This TCR beta chain was obtained from a study of neurological immune-mediated disorders. Study-wide findings and caveats: On phylogenetic grouping, the repertoires of 18 of 34 multiple sclerosis patients fell within one related-CDR3 cluster, constituting a possible signature. No CDR3 amino acid sequences were shared by expanded clones across subjects, suggesting private repertoires in all groups. Healthy controls had more TCR clonal expansion than multiple sclerosis, which showed the least, whereas HTLV-1-associated myelopathy showed the most.

Deletions cut 1 base from V and 4 bases from J, with 11 bases between. The CDR3 totals 14 residues. Germline CDR1 and CDR2: DFQATT and SNEGSKA (reference sequence). With 10-nucleotide random UMIs, 5'RACE was used to make the cDNA. TCRdb re-called the 5' RACE reads with MiXCR, one entry per CDR3 protein. The sample lists 20,000 to 30,000 distinct CDR3 sequences; more than 2% were seen once. This clonotype was detected many times. The antigen remains undetermined. The sequenced sample was PBMCs. The receptor was derived from a woman aged 50 to 60 with multiple sclerosis. The genes are TRBV20-1 and TRBJ2-1; D remains ambiguous. CDR3 protein: CSARGLWGYNEQFF. In DNA, the CDR3 is TGCAGTGCTAGAGGACTTTGGGGTTACAATGAGCAGTTCTTC.